Presented here are 20 T cell receptor beta chains from one specimen sequenced in a study of cytomegalovirus exposure and HLA in healthy donors. TCRdb keeps only in-frame clones here, not all; method: immunoSEQ multiplex PCR. The repertoire has about 55,000 clones, 75% to 95% of them found once; the top ten carry just over 3%. The sequenced material came from PBMCs. These TCRs come from a man between 18 and 35 years old in good health and CMV-seronegative.

The chain links TRBV11-2 to TRBJ1-5, with TRBD1 matching over 9 bases. The CDR3 is 15 residues long. The V and J ends lost 3 bases and 5 bases, in that order; junction bases with no gene match: 5. The V gene's germline CDR1 is SGHAT and CDR2 FQNNGV. The CDR3: CASSLGTGRDQPQHF. Written as DNA, the CDR3 is TGTGCCAGCAGCTTGGGGACAGGGCGTGATCAGCCCCAGCATTTT.

The chain employs TRBV2 and TRBJ1-2; D gene uncertain. This CDR3 spans 12 amino acids. V lost 8 bases and J lost 7, with 14 bases in between. Germline CDR1 is SNHLY and CDR2 is FYNNEI. The CDR3 DNA reads TGTGCCAGCGGGGAGGGCCAAGGTGGCTACACCTTC. Encoded protein: CASGEGQGGYTF.

This sequence joins TRBV29-1 and TRBJ2-2, with D perhaps matching TRBD2 (6 bases). The germline CDR1 and CDR2 sequences are SQVTM and ANQGSEA. V shed 7 bases and J shed 6 bases, with 12 bases lying between them. The CDR3 contains 12 residues. Here the CDR3 DNA reads TGCAGCGCCGGAGGGGTTGCCGGGGAGCTGTTTTTT. Translated: CSAGGVAGELFF.

The rearrangement links TRBV19 to TRBJ1-1; 8 bases line up with TRBD1. CDR3 length equals 14 residues. Per germline, CDR1 LNHDA and CDR2 SQIVND (reference sequence). After removal of 7 bases from V and 0 bases from J, the junction contained 4 bases not matched to a gene. This CDR3 is CASMRTGLNTEAFF. The CDR3 DNA sequence: TGTGCCAGTATGAGGACAGGGCTGAACACTGAAGCTTTCTTT.

This chain links TRBV6-1 with TRBJ1-2; maybe TRBD1 (6 bases). This CDR3 comprises 15 residues. The germline V gene has CDR1 MNHNS and CDR2 SASEGT. The V end lost 9 bases, the J end lost 0 bases, and 17 bases lay between the germline ends. The CDR3 bases are TGTGCCAGTGGCCCTCAGGGGAAGGCTAACTATGGCTACACCTTC. Amino acids: CASGPQGKANYGYTF.

J is TRBJ1-4 and V is TRBV6-6; 7 bases are a match to TRBD1. In germline, CDR1 is MNHNY, CDR2 SVGAGI (reference sequence). The CDR3 consists of 12 residues. The ends lost 6 bases at V and 6 bases at J; junction bases unmatched: 1. The CDR3 protein is CASSGQDEKLFF. The CDR3 nucleotides are TGTGCCAGCAGCGGACAGGATGAAAAACTGTTTTTT.

V and J are TRBV5-5 and TRBJ1-1; 8 bases are a match to TRBD1. V lost 3 bases to trimming and J lost 1 base; unmatched junction nucleotides: 8. Germline V gene data show CDR1 as SGHKS and CDR2 as YYEKEE (reference sequence). This CDR3 spans 16 amino acids. CDR3 sequence (DNA): TGTGCCAGCAGCTGGGGCACCGGGACAGGGAACACTGAAGCTTTCTTT. This codes for CASSWGTGTGNTEAFF.

The chain links TRBV19 to TRBJ1-5, with a weak D call TRBD1 (5 bases). Germline V gives CDR1 LNHDA, CDR2 SQIVND (reference sequence). This CDR3 region has 18 residues. Between the trimmed V and J ends, which lost 5 bases and 2 bases, there was a span of 22 bases. This CDR3 reads CASSSDWDSGLGNQPQHF. The CDR3 DNA sequence: TGTGCCAGTAGTTCCGACTGGGACTCCGGTTTGGGCAATCAGCCCCAGCATTTT.

Only a few counts were recorded for this clone. The chain combines TRBV11-2 with TRBJ2-7; 8 positions match TRBD2. The germline V gene encodes CDR1 SGHAT and CDR2 FQNNGV. J gave up 12 bases and V 4 bases, and 8 bases lay outside the gene matches. The CDR3 has 12 residues. CDR3 DNA sequence: TGTGCCAGCAGCTACATTAGCGGGACGCTGTACTTC. Its protein is CASSYISGTLYF.

The chain uses TRBV19 and TRBJ2-2; D possibly corresponds to TRBD2 (5 bases). Per the germline V gene, CDR1 is LNHDA and CDR2 is SQIVND (reference sequence). Trimming removed 5 bases from V and 1 base from J, with 8 bases in between. This CDR3 is built from 14 residues. The DNA for the CDR3 is TGTGCCAGTAGTGAGGGCGTGAACACCGGGGAGCTGTTTTTT. This sequence encodes CASSEGVNTGELFF.

The rearrangement links TRBV2 to TRBJ1-1, with TRBD1 matching 8 bases. The germline gives CDR1 SNHLY, CDR2 FYNNEI. This CDR3 contains 13 residues. Germline trimming cut 6 bases from V and 4 bases from J; bases unmatched to any gene: 4. CDR3 DNA sequence: TGTGCCAGCAGCCAAACAGGGGGCACTGAAGCTTTCTTT. Its protein is CASSQTGGTEAFF. The full variable domain, in which reference TRBV2 and TRBJ1-1 provide the parts outside the CDR3, is EPEVTQTPSHQVTQMGQEVILRCVPISNHLYFYWYRQILGQKVEFLVSFYNNEISEKSEIFDDQFSVERPDGSNFTLKIRSTKLEDSAMYFCASSQTGGTEAFFGQGTRLTVV.

The chain recombines TRBV2 with TRBJ1-4; 9 bases line up with TRBD1. This CDR3 region has 16 residues. Germline V gives CDR1 SNHLY, CDR2 FYNNEI. V shed 4 bases and J 0 bases; nucleotides not matched to a gene: 3. This CDR3 is CASSAGQGTTNEKLFF. CDR3 in DNA: TGTGCCAGCAGTGCCGGACAGGGGACAACTAATGAAAAACTGTTTTTT.

The chain uses TRBV4-1 and TRBJ2-5, with TRBD2 matching over 8 bases. V lost 1 base and J lost 0; bases outside the gene matches: 4. Germline V CDR1 and CDR2: MGHRA, YSYEKL. The CDR3 consists of 16 residues. The CDR3 is CASSQAERGYQETQYF. The CDR3 DNA follows: TGCGCCAGCAGCCAAGCGGAGCGGGGGTACCAAGAGACCCAGTACTTC.

J is TRBJ2-7 and V is TRBV9; no clear D gene. The CDR3 is 14 amino acids. Trimming removed 0 bases at V and 0 bases at J, with 7 bases between. Germline loops: CDR1 SGDLS, CDR2 YYNGEE. The CDR3 reads CASSVGQDSYEQYF. CDR3 in DNA: TGTGCCAGCAGCGTAGGGCAGGACTCCTACGAGCAGTACTTC.

The rearrangement uses TRBV6-5 and TRBJ2-7; the match to TRBD1 covers 8 bases. V shed 2 bases and J 5 bases; nucleotides not matched to a gene: 11. Per germline, CDR1 MNHEY and CDR2 SVGAGI. This CDR3 spans 16 amino acids. This CDR3 reads CASSYGQGIYEHEQYF. DNA of the CDR3: TGTGCCAGCAGTTACGGACAGGGAATTTACGAGCACGAGCAGTACTTC.

This sequence joins TRBV5-8 and TRBJ1-2; no clear D. This CDR3 comprises 14 residues. CDR1 is SGHTS, CDR2 YDEGEE, per germline. Trimming pared 1 base from V and 0 bases from J, leaving 7 bases between. DNA of the CDR3: TGTGCCAGCAGCTTGCGCAGTGCTAACTATGGCTACACCTTC. Its translation is CASSLRSANYGYTF.

The CDR3 region is CSVLDRLTMNTEAFF. The CDR3 nucleotides read TGCAGCGTATTGGACAGGCTTACCATGAACACTGAAGCTTTCTTT. The chain couples TRBV29-1 to TRBJ1-1; TRBD1 matches 7 bases. This CDR3 has 15 residues. The V segment lost 6 bases and the J segment 0 bases; nucleotides outside the gene matches: 10. In germline, CDR1 is SQVTM, CDR2 ANQGSEA.

This clone was seen more than once but under ten times. The chain carries TRBV5-6 and TRBJ2-2, with D unresolved. Germline CDR1 and CDR2: SGHDT and YYEEEE. V was shortened by 0 bases and J by 0 bases, with 9 bases between the two germline ends. CDR3 length: 16 residues. The CDR3 loop reads CASSLETFTNTGELFF. The CDR3 DNA sequence: TGTGCCAGCAGCTTGGAGACATTTACGAACACCGGGGAGCTGTTTTTT. Full variable domain (missing parts from reference TRBV5-6 and TRBJ2-2): DAGVTQSPTHLIKTRGQQVTLRCSPKSGHDTVSWYQQALGQGPQFIFQYYEEEERQRGNFPDRFSGHQFPNYSSELNVNALLLGDSALYLCASSLETFTNTGELFFGEGSRLTVL.

In its sample, this clone was seen once. This chain connects TRBV5-8 to TRBJ2-3; TRBD2 matches at 9 bases. Germline lookup yields CDR1 SGHTS and CDR2 YDEGEE. V lost 4 bases to trimming and J lost 2 bases; unmatched junction nucleotides: 8. CDR3 size: 16 residues. CDR3 loop: CASSPGWTSATDTQYF. CDR3 sequence (DNA): TGTGCCAGCAGCCCCGGATGGACTAGCGCCACAGATACGCAGTATTTT.

The chain joins TRBV11-2 to TRBJ1-2, with 7 bases matching TRBD1. This CDR3 region has 15 residues. With V trimmed by 1 base and J by 2 bases, 4 bases remained unmatched. From germline, CDR1 is SGHAT and CDR2 FQNNGV. Written as DNA, the CDR3 is TGTGCCAGCAGCTTAGGCCCGGACAGGAACTATGGCTACACCTTC. Its protein product is CASSLGPDRNYGYTF.